A selection of T cell receptor beta chains follows, all from one sample in a study of shared clonotypes between healthy human individuals. The protocol was immunoSEQ multiplex PCR, while the TCRdb copy is restricted to in-frame clones and leaves out a portion. The sample carries roughly 2.1 million clones, 85% to 95% recorded once. The sample consisted of naive CD8+ T cells from PBMCs. These receptor sequences come from a man between 18 and 29 years old in good health. Some clones in this sample may be carry-over from other donors' samples. The CDR3 runs from the conserved cysteine through the conserved F or W. D genes are given only for firm matches. Rows may omit the clone size; those that give it use once, few, many or a size class.

CDR3nt	CDR3aa	d_gene	j_gene	abundance	v_gene
TGCGCCAGCAGCCAAGTATCAGTGAGCTCCTACGAGCAGTACTTC	CASSQVSVSSYEQYF	.	TRBJ2-7	.	TRBV4-1
TGTGCCAGCAGTGGGACTAGCCCTTACGAGCAGTACTTC	CASSGTSPYEQYF	TRBD2	TRBJ2-7	.	TRBV6-5
TGTGCCAGCAGCGTAGAGCAGACAGACTACGAGCAGTACTTC	CASSVEQTDYEQYF	.	TRBJ2-7	.	TRBV9
TGCGCCAGCAGCACGAGACTAGCGGGACCCTCCGCTACAGATACGCAGTATTTT	CASSTRLAGPSATDTQYF	TRBD2	TRBJ2-3	.	TRBV10-1
TGTGCCAGCAGCCAGGTCGTTTCGCGGGGCGATGAGCAGTTCTTC	CASSQVVSRGDEQFF	.	TRBJ2-1	.	TRBV7-9
TGTGCCAGCAGTGATGGACAGGGGGCTTATGGCTACACCTTC	CASSDGQGAYGYTF	TRBD1	TRBJ1-2	.	TRBV2
TGTGCCAGTAGAGCCAAGCGGGAGGCGGCCGAGCAGTACTTC	CASRAKREAAEQYF	TRBD2	TRBJ2-7	.	TRBV19
TGTGCCAGCAGTTACTCGACGGAGAACGAGCAGTACTTC	CASSYSTENEQYF	.	TRBJ2-7	once	TRBV6-5
TGCAGCGCCTACACGGGAGCCAGCTCCTACGAGCAGTACTTC	CSAYTGASSYEQYF	.	TRBJ2-7	.	TRBV29-1
TGTGCCAGCAGCGTAGGATGGGGGGCAGATGGCTACACCTTC	CASSVGWGADGYTF	.	TRBJ1-2	once	TRBV9
TGTGCCAGCAGCCCTAGCGGGAGAAACAATGAGCAGTTCTTC	CASSPSGRNNEQFF	TRBD2	TRBJ2-1	.	TRBV11-2
TGTGCCAGCAGACTAGGCGGGAGAGGGTACGAGCAGTACTTC	CASRLGGRGYEQYF	TRBD2	TRBJ2-7	once	TRBV7-9
TGTGCCAGCAGTCCCCCGGGACAGGGGGTCCACGAGCAGTACTTC	CASSPPGQGVHEQYF	TRBD1	TRBJ2-7	.	TRBV27
TGTGCCAGCAGTTTGCTTCCGGGACAGGGAATGCAAGAGACCCAGTACTTC	CASSLLPGQGMQETQYF	TRBD1	TRBJ2-5	.	TRBV27
TGTGCCAGCAAACCGGGACAGGGGGAGGTAGCGGGTAGCTACGAGCAGTACTTC	CASKPGQGEVAGSYEQYF	TRBD1	TRBJ2-7	.	TRBV27
TGCGCCAGCAGCTCTTACAGGGGCACCGGGGAGCTGTTTTTT	CASSSYRGTGELFF	TRBD1	TRBJ2-2	.	TRBV5-1
TGTGCCAGCAGCCCCCGGACAGTCGCGAACACCGGGGAGCTGTTTTTT	CASSPRTVANTGELFF	.	TRBJ2-2	.	TRBV9
TGTGCCAGCAGCTTTTCAGGGGGCTCTTCCCAAGAGACCCAGTACTTC	CASSFSGGSSQETQYF	TRBD1	TRBJ2-5	.	TRBV28
TGCGCCAGCAGCTTTGGGACGGATGGAGGAGAGGGCTACACCTTC	CASSFGTDGGEGYTF	.	TRBJ1-2	.	TRBV5-1
TGTGCCAGCAGTCAAACCCCTTTAGCAACTAATGAAAAACTGTTTTTT	CASSQTPLATNEKLFF	.	TRBJ1-4	.	TRBV27
TGTGCCATCAGCGAACCAGACCGGGACTACGAGCAGTACTTC	CAISEPDRDYEQYF	.	TRBJ2-7	.	TRBV10-3
TGTGCCAGCACCTTCACTGTCCTCCTAGCCAAAAACATTCAGTACTTC	CASTFTVLLAKNIQYF	.	TRBJ2-4	.	TRBV28
TGTGCCAGCAGCTCCAGGGTTTATCCCTACGAGCAGTACTTC	CASSSRVYPYEQYF	.	TRBJ2-7	.	TRBV7-9
TGTGCCAGCAGCTTGGACAGGGATAATTCACCCCTCCACTTT	CASSLDRDNSPLHF	.	TRBJ1-6	.	TRBV5-6
TGTGCCAGCAGTTTACTGGTATCTGGGGCCAACGTCCTGACTTTC	CASSLLVSGANVLTF	.	TRBJ2-6	.	TRBV27
TGTGCCAGCAGCCTAACAGGGACCATAGAAGCTTTCTTT	CASSLTGTIEAFF	.	TRBJ1-1	once	TRBV28
TGTGCCACCAGCAGAGTCAGGGGGGGAGTTCGCGAGCAGTACTTC	CATSRVRGGVREQYF	.	TRBJ2-7	.	TRBV15
TGTGCCAGCAGCCGCCGGGGGGGAAGCTCCTACAATGAGCAGTTCTTC	CASSRRGGSSYNEQFF	TRBD2	TRBJ2-1	.	TRBV7-9
TGTGCCACCAGCACCAACAGGGCCCTGAACACTGAAGCTTTCTTT	CATSTNRALNTEAFF	.	TRBJ1-1	.	TRBV15
TGTGCCAGCAGCTTATGGCAGGGGACCGAAGCTTTCTTT	CASSLWQGTEAFF	.	TRBJ1-1	once	TRBV11-2
TGTGCCAGCAGCCCGGGGGAGGCGAAAAACATTCAGTACTTC	CASSPGEAKNIQYF	.	TRBJ2-4	.	TRBV7-9
TGTGCCAGCAGGGGGGACATCCATGGCTACACCTTC	CASRGDIHGYTF	.	TRBJ1-2	.	TRBV9
TGTGCCAGCAGTTACACAGGGACGAACACTGAAGCTTTCTTT	CASSYTGTNTEAFF	.	TRBJ1-1	.	TRBV6-5
TGTGCCAGCAGACACCGGGACGCAACTAATGAAAAACTGTTTTTT	CASRHRDATNEKLFF	.	TRBJ1-4	.	TRBV28
TGTGCCAGCAGCCCTGACGGGCTATACGAGCAGTACTTC	CASSPDGLYEQYF	.	TRBJ2-7	.	TRBV27
TGCAGCGTACGACTAGCGGGAGGCGAGCAGTACTTC	CSVRLAGGEQYF	TRBD2	TRBJ2-7	.	TRBV29-1
TGCGCCAGCAGCGTGGGGACCGGGGAGCTGTTTTTT	CASSVGTGELFF	.	TRBJ2-2	.	TRBV4-1
TGCGCCAGCACCTCAGGAGTAATGGGCACTGAAGCTTTCTTT	CASTSGVMGTEAFF	.	TRBJ1-1	.	TRBV10-1
TGTGCCAGCAGCTTAGGCAGGCTAGGTACTAGCGGGAGCTCGACCTCCTACGAGCAGTACTTC	CASSLGRLGTSGSSTSYEQYF	TRBD2	TRBJ2-7	.	TRBV7-6
TGTGCCAGCAGTTATAGCGGGAGGACAGAATACGAGCAGTACTTC	CASSYSGRTEYEQYF	TRBD2	TRBJ2-7	.	TRBV6-6
TGTGCCAGCACCCTTGGGGGAAGTCGAACAGATACGCAGTATTTT	CASTLGGSRTDTQYF	.	TRBJ2-3	.	TRBV9
TGTGCCAGCAGTTTTTCGGACCCCCGCTATGAAGCTTTCTTT	CASSFSDPRYEAFF	.	TRBJ1-1	.	TRBV27
TGTGCCAGCACCCCTGTGGGAGATACTGAAGCTTTCTTT	CASTPVGDTEAFF	.	TRBJ1-1	.	TRBV18
TGCGCCAGCAGCCAAACCGGGGGACAGACGGACGGCTACACCTTC	CASSQTGGQTDGYTF	TRBD1	TRBJ1-2	.	TRBV4-1